This T cell receptor beta chain was sequenced during a study of vaccination and CD4 T cells after COVID-19. The Oncomine TCR Beta short-read assay was applied to DNA of cultured CD4+ T cells. TCRdb re-derived calls from the PCR reads in MiXCR, one entry per CDR3 protein. The sample shows about 28,000 distinct CDR3 sequences, around 64% of them seen only once. CDR1 and CDR2 from the germline V gene are SGHVS and FNYEAQ. The CDR3 loop spans 16 amino acids. The ends lost 4 bases at V and 6 bases at J; junction bases unmatched: 2. This clonotype turned up a few times. No antigen is known for it. The treatment was: approximately nine-day PBMC culture with coronavirus spike peptide pools or control peptides (ViraFEST assay).

Material: CD4+ T cells from blood, cultured in vitro, obtained after SARS-CoV-2 vaccination. The clonotype originates from a human donor who received a COVID-19 vaccine. V gene TRBV7-6 combines with J gene TRBJ2-2, with TRBD2 identical over 16 bases. The chain's CDR3 is CASSSGLAGGPGELFF. The CDR3 region has the DNA TGTGCCAGCAGCTCGGGACTAGCGGGGGGGCCCGGGGAGCTGTTTTTT.